One T cell receptor (beta chain) is described in this entry. This specimen comes from a study of blood T cell repertoires in COVID-19. Overall study context: COVID-19 samples from acute and convalescent phases originated in the United States, Italy and Spain.

Germline CDR1 MNHEY, CDR2 SVGAGI. Deletions cut 6 bases from V and 8 bases from J, with 13 bases between. The CDR3 covers 13 residues. Under the authors' procedure: Scientists estimated how many nucleated cells there were by amplifying reference gene primers. The protocol was immunoSEQ multiplex PCR, while the TCRdb copy is restricted to in-frame clones and leaves out a portion. V and J calls and clone size are those listed in that table; D and trimming were worked out from the DNA. The sample holds about 260,000 clones, roughly 86% seen once. This clonotype was obtained from a man aged 35-49 years with active or convalescent COVID-19. The sample comprised peripheral blood. The V gene is TRBV6-5, the J gene TRBJ1-4; D ambiguous. The CDR3, as DNA: TGTGCCAGCAGCTGGAGGGTAGGGGAAAAACTGTTTTTT. It translates to CASSWRVGEKLFF.